Sequencing of this T cell receptor (beta chain) was carried out in a study of CD8 T cells in Susac syndrome. The CDR3 has 14 residues. V was cut by 4 bases and J by 2 bases, with 13 bases left in between. CDR1 and CDR2 from the germline V gene are SGDLS and YYNGEE. Roughly 0.45 to 1 ug RNA was reverse transcribed with random hexamers. MiXCR, run by TCRdb on the immunoSEQ multiplex PCR reads, gives a single entry per CDR3 protein. The sample consists of fewer than 150,000 distinct CDR3 sequences, around nine tenths of them appearing once. The origin of this receptor is a human donor with multiple sclerosis. This sequence joins TRBV9 and TRBJ2-7, with D uncertain. Material for sequencing was CD8+ T cells from PBMCs. CDR3 DNA sequence: TGTGCCAGCAGCCCGACGACACCGGCCTACGAGCAGTACTTC. Translation gives CASSPTTPAYEQYF.